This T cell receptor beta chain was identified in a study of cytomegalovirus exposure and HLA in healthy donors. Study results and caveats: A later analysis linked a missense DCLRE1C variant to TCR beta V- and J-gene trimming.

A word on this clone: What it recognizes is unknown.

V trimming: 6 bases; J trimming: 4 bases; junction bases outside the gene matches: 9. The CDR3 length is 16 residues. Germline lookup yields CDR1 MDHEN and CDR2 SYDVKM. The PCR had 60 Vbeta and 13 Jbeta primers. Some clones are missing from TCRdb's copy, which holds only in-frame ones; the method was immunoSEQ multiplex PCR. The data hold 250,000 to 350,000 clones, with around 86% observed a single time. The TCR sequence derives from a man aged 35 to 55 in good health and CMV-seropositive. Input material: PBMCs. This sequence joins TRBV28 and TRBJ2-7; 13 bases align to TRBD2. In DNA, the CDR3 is TGTGCCAGCAGCTCACAACGGACTAGCGGGAGTTACGAGCAGTACTTC. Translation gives CASSSQRTSGSYEQYF. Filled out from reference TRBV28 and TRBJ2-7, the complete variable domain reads DVKVTQSSRYLVKRTGEKVFLECVQDMDHENMFWYRQDPGLGLRLIYFSYDVKMKEKGDIPEGYSVSREKKERFSLILESASTNQTSMYLCASSSQRTSGSYEQYFGPGTRLTVT.